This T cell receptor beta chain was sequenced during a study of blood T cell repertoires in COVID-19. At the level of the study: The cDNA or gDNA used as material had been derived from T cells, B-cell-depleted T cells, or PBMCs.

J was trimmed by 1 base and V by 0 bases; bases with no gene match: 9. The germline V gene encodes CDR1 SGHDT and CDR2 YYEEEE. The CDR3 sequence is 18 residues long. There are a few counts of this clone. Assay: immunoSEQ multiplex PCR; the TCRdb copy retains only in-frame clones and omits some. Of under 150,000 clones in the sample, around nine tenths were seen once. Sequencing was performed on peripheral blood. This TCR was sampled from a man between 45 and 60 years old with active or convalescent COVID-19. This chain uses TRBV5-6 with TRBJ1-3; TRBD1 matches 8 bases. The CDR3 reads CASSLAGTGRRSGNTIYF. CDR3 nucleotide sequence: TGTGCCAGCAGCTTGGCCGGGACAGGCCGTCGTTCTGGAAACACCATATATTTT.